Presented here are 16 T cell receptor beta chains from one specimen sequenced in a study of T cell repertoires in cytomegalovirus infection (dated by TCRdb to between 2019 and 2020). Their target antigens are unknown. Sequencer: Illumina HiSeq 1500. TCRdb reprocessing: public reads trimmed at Q25 with fastp, clones called with MiXCR, in-frame beta chains kept. Entries that share a CDR3 protein sequence are merged under the most common genes and DNA. Present in this sample are hundreds of thousands of distinct CDR3 sequences, roughly 42% of which were seen just once. The ten largest clones represent 43% of the sample. Per the publication, the treatment or condition label means: in vitro stimulation with specific CMV peptide epitopes to enrich CMV-specific T cells. Source: cultured PBMCs, taken from culture after CMV antigen stimulation. The receptors stem from a human donor in good health (CMV status not recorded). Some clones in this sample may be carry-over from other donors' samples.

In this sample, this clonotype turned up a few times. The gene calls are TRBV4-1 and TRBJ2-3; D unresolved. Trimming removed 4 bases at V and 2 bases at J, with 16 bases between. CDR1 is MGHRA and CDR2 is YSYEKL in the germline V gene. The CDR3 is 16 residues long. The CDR3 sequence: CASSPLAGQDTDTQYF. The DNA for the CDR3 is TGCGCCAGCAGCCCTTTGGCCGGGCAGGACACAGATACGCAGTATTTT.

This clonotype was observed a handful of times. The chain is built from TRBV4-1 and TRBJ2-7; possibly TRBD1 for D (5 bases). V lost 3 bases and J lost 1, with 7 bases in between. The CDR3 consists of 13 residues. Looked up from germline, CDR1 is MGHRA and CDR2 is YSYEKL. CDR3: CASSQTESYEQYF. The CDR3 nucleotides are TGCGCCAGCAGCCAGACAGAATCCTACGAGCAGTACTTC.

The rearrangement links TRBV5-4 to TRBJ2-4; 9 nucleotides match TRBD1. Germline trimming cut 4 bases from V and 5 bases from J; bases unmatched to any gene: 7. The CDR3 runs to 15 residues. The germline gives CDR1 SGHNT, CDR2 YYREEE (reference sequence). The CDR3 protein is CASSGTGLSENIQYF. As DNA, the CDR3 is TGTGCCAGCAGCGGGACAGGGCTTAGCGAAAACATTCAGTACTTC.

The V gene is TRBV7-2, the J gene TRBJ2-1, with 13 bases that match TRBD2. Looked up from germline, CDR1 is SGHTA and CDR2 is FQGNSA. The V segment lost 6 bases and the J segment 9 bases; nucleotides outside the gene matches: 5. CDR3 length equals 14 residues. The CDR3 sequence is CASRYGLAGAEQFF. CDR3 coding DNA: TGTGCCAGCAGGTACGGACTAGCGGGGGCTGAGCAGTTCTTC. Complete variable domain (other parts from reference TRBV7-2 and TRBJ2-1): GAGVSQSPSNKVTEKGKDVELRCDPISGHTALYWYRQSLGQGLEFLIYFQGNSAPDKSGLPSDRFSAERTGGSVSTLTIQRTQQEDSAVYLCASRYGLAGAEQFFGPGTRLTVL.

V gene TRBV20-1 combines with J gene TRBJ2-7; 8 bases are shared with TRBD2. From germline, CDR1 is DFQATT and CDR2 SNEGSKA (reference sequence). Losses at the gene ends were 3 bases for V and 4 bases for J; bases not matched to a gene: 11. The CDR3 runs to 15 residues. The CDR3 region is CSARSGEAGEYEQYF. In nucleotides, the CDR3 is TGCAGTGCTAGGTCGGGGGAAGCGGGAGAATACGAGCAGTACTTC.

This clonotype was found a few times. The V and J genes are TRBV7-6 and TRBJ2-1; a weak D match, TRBD1 (6 bases). Deletions cut 5 bases from V and 14 bases from J, with 13 bases between. This CDR3 region has 11 residues. CDR1 and CDR2 (germline): SGHVS, FNYEAQ. The CDR3 sequence is CASSPGASEFF. CDR3 DNA: TGTGCCAGCAGCCCAGGGGCGTCGGAGTTCTTC.

In this sample, this clonotype turned up a few times. The V gene is TRBV28, the J gene TRBJ2-7; D is unclear. The germline V and J ends were trimmed by 5 bases and 7 bases, with 9 bases remaining between them. The V gene's germline CDR1 is MDHEN and CDR2 SYDVKM. CDR3 length: 11 amino acids. CDR3 sequence reads: CASSTYMEQYF. The DNA of the CDR3 is TGTGCCAGCAGTACATACATGGAGCAGTACTTC. The full variable domain, in which reference TRBV28 and TRBJ2-7 provide the parts outside the CDR3, is DVKVTQSSRYLVKRTGEKVFLECVQDMDHENMFWYRQDPGLGLRLIYFSYDVKMKEKGDIPEGYSVSREKKERFSLILESASTNQTSMYLCASSTYMEQYFGPGTRLTVT.

The gene calls are TRBV7-9 and TRBJ1-1, with TRBD1 identical over 7 bases. After removal of 4 bases from V and 3 bases from J, the junction contained 8 bases not matched to a gene. Germline V gene data show CDR1 as SEHNR and CDR2 as FQNEAQ (reference sequence). The length of the CDR3 is 15 residues. The CDR3 bases are TGTGCCAGCAGCTACAACAGGGGAGCGGACACTGAAGCTTTCTTT. Translated: CASSYNRGADTEAFF. The full variable domain, rest sourced from reference TRBV7-9 and TRBJ1-1, is DTGVSQNPRHKITKRGQNVTFRCDPISEHNRLYWYRQTLGQGPEFLTYFQNEAQLEKSRLLSDRFSAERPKGSFSTLEIQRTEQGDSAMYLCASSYNRGADTEAFFGQGTRLTVV.

This clonotype was observed a handful of times. V and J are TRBV12-3 or TRBV12-4 and TRBJ1-5; D not resolved. The CDR3 extends over 16 amino acids. Between the trimmed V and J ends, which lost 5 bases and 3 bases, there was a span of 17 bases. The CDR3 bases are TGTGCCAGCAGTGACGGACCCTCGGTCCACAATCAGCCCCAGCATTTT. Protein sequence: CASSDGPSVHNQPQHF.

The CDR3 coding sequence is TGTGCCACCAGTGACTCGGACCGCCACTATGGCTACACCTTC. This gives the protein CATSDSDRHYGYTF. This chain joins TRBV24-1 and TRBJ1-2; D gene uncertain. The V gene's germline CDR1 is KGHDR and CDR2 SFDVKD. The CDR3 has 14 residues. The V and J ends lost 4 bases and 3 bases respectively, with 11 bases between them.

This clonotype was detected a few times. This chain uses TRBV19 with TRBJ1-4; 7 nucleotides line up with TRBD1. The J segment lost 8 bases and the V segment lost 8 bases, leaving 8 bases of the junction unmatched. The CDR3 covers 13 residues. Per germline, CDR1 LNHDA and CDR2 SQIVND (reference sequence). CDR3 nucleotides: TGTGCCAGTCATGTGACAGGGACGGAAAAACTGTTTTTT. Its translation: CASHVTGTEKLFF.

This clonotype was detected only a few times. The J gene is TRBJ2-5, the V gene TRBV6-5, with 10 positions matching TRBD1. Per the germline V gene, CDR1 is MNHEY and CDR2 is SVGAGI. This CDR3 comprises 16 residues. Losses at the gene ends were 0 bases for V and 5 bases for J; bases not matched to a gene: 6. The CDR3 region has the DNA TGTGCCAGCAGTTACTCGAAAGGGACAGGGGACGAGACCCAGTACTTC. Its protein product is CASSYSKGTGDETQYF.

J is TRBJ1-1 and V is TRBV10-3, with D possibly matching TRBD1 (5 bases). Germline lookup yields CDR1 ENHRY and CDR2 SYGVKD. This CDR3 has 15 residues. V lost 8 bases to trimming and J lost 0 bases, with 16 bases between them. CDR3 amino acids: CAIRSDSNMNTEAFF. CDR3 in DNA: TGTGCCATCCGAAGCGACAGCAACATGAACACTGAAGCTTTCTTT.

This chain connects TRBV6-5 to TRBJ2-3, with a weak D call TRBD1 (6 bases). Germline CDR1 MNHEY, CDR2 SVGAGI. Trimming shortened V by 5 bases and J by 4 bases, and 19 bases separated the two germline ends. The length of the CDR3 is 16 residues. CDR3 in amino acids: CASSTSGAPHPDTQYF. DNA for the CDR3: TGTGCCAGCAGTACCTCAGGGGCGCCACATCCAGATACGCAGTATTTT.

The chain is built from TRBV20-1 and TRBJ2-7; D may be TRBD1 (5 bases). This CDR3 is 14 amino acids long. Trimming removed 5 bases at V and 2 bases at J, with 16 bases between. Germline V lookup: CDR1 DFQATT, CDR2 SNEGSKA (reference sequence). The CDR3 here is CSASIPPGTYEQYF. In DNA, the CDR3 is TGCAGTGCTTCCATACCTCCAGGGACCTACGAGCAGTACTTC.

The J gene is TRBJ2-4, the V gene TRBV28; D gene ambiguous. This CDR3 is built from 14 residues. Germline V gene sequence: CDR1 MDHEN, CDR2 SYDVKM. V lost 3 bases to trimming and J lost 1 base, with 7 bases between them. DNA for the CDR3: TGTGCCAGCAGTTTGGCCCCGGCCAAAAACATTCAGTACTTC. Amino acids: CASSLAPAKNIQYF.